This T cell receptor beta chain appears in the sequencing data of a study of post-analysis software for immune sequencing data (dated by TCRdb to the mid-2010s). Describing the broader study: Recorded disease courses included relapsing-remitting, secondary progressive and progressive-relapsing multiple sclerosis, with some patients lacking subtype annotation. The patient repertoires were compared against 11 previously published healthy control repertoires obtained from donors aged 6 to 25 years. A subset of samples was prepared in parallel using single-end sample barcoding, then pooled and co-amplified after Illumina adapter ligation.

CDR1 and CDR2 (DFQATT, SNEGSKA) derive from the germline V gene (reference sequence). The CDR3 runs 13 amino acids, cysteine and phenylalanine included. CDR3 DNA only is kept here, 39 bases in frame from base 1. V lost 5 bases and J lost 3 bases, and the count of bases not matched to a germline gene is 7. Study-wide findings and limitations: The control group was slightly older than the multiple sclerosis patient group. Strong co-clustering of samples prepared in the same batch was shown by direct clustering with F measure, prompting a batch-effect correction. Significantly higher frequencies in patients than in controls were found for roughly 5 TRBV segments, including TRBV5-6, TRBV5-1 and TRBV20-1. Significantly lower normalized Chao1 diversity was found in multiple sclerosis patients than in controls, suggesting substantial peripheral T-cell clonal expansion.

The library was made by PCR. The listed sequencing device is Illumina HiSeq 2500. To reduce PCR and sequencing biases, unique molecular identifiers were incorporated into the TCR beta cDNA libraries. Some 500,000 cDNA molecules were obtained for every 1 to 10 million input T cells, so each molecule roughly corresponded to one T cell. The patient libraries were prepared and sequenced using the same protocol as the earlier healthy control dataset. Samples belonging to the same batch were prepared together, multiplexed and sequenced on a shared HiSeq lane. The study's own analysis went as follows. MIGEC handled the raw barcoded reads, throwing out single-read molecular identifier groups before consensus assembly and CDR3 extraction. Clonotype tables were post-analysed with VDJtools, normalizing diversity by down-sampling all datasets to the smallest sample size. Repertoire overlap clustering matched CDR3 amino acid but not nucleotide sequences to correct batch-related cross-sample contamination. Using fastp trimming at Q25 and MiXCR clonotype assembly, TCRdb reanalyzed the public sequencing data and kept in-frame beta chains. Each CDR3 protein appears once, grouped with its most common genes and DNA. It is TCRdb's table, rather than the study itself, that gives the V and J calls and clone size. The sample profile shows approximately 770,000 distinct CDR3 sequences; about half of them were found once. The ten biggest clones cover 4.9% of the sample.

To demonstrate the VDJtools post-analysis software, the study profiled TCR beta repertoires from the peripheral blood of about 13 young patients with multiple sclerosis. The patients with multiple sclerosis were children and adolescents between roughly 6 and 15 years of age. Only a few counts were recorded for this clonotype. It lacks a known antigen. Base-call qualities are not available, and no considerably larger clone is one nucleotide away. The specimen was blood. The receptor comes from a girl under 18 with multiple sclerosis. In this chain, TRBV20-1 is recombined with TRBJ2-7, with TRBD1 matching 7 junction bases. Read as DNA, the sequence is TGCAGTGCTGTACAGGGGATAGTCTACGAGCAGTACTTC. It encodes CSAVQGIVYEQYF.